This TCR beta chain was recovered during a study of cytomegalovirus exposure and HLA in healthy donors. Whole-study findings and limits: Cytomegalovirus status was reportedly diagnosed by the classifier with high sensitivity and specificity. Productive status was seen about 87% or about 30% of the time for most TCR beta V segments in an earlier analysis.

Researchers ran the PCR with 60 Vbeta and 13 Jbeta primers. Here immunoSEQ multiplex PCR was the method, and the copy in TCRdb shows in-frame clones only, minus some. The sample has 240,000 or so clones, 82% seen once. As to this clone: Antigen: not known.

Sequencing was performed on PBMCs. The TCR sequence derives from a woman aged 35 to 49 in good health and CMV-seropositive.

The CDR3 protein is CASSLRTATDTQYF. The CDR3 DNA reads as TGCGCCAGCAGCTTAAGGACAGCCACAGATACGCAGTATTTT. The chain has TRBV5-1 and TRBJ2-3; TRBD1 might be the D (6 bases). Germline V gene sequence: CDR1 SGHRS, CDR2 YFSETQ. This CDR3 comprises 14 residues. Trimming stripped 2 bases from V and 2 bases from J, with 9 bases between.